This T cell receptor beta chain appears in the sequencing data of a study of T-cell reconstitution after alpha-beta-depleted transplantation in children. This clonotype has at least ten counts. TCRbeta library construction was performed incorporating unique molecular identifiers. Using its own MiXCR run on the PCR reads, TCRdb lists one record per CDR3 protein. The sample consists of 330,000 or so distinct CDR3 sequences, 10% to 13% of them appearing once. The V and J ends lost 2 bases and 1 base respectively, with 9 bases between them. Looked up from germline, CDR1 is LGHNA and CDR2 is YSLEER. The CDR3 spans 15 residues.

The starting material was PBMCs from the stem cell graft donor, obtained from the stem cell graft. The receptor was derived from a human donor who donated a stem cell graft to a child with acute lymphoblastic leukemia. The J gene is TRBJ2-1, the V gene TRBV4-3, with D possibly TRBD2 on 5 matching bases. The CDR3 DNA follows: TGCGCCAGCAGCCAATCGAGGGCGTCCTACAATGAGCAGTTCTTC. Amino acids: CASSQSRASYNEQFF.